This T cell receptor (beta chain) emerged from a study of blood T cell repertoires in COVID-19. Study-level background: Some COVID-19 samples were acute and others convalescent; all came from the United States, Italy and Spain. PBMCs, B-cell-depleted T cells, or T cells provided the cDNA or gDNA that made up the material.

Original handling: Estimates of nucleated cell counts were drawn from the amplification of reference gene primers. The method was immunoSEQ multiplex PCR; TCRdb's version includes in-frame clones alone and lacks a portion of them. The DNA was the basis for D and trimming; V, J and clone size are from that table. Of some 240,000 clones in the sample, approximately 80% are singletons; the top ten hold roughly a tenth. CDR3 size: 13 residues. Germline V gene data show CDR1 as SGHRS and CDR2 as YFSETQ. J was trimmed by 8 bases and V by 4 bases; bases with no gene match: 8. The source material was peripheral blood. The clonotype was recovered from a woman over 75 with acute or convalescent COVID-19. This chain connects TRBV5-1 to TRBJ1-2, with 7 nucleotides matching TRBD1. DNA of the CDR3: TGCGCCAGCAGCACTACCGGGACAGAAGGCTACACCTTC. It encodes CASSTTGTEGYTF.